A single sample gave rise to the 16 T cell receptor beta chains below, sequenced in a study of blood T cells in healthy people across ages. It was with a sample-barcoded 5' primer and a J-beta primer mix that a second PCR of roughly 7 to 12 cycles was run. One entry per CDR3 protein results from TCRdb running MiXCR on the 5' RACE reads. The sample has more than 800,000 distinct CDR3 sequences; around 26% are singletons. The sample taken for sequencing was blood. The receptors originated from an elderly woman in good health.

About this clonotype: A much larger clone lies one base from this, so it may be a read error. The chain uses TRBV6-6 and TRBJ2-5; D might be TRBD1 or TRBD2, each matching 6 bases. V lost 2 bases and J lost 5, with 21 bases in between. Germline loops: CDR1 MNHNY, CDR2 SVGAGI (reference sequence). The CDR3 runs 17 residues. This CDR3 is CASSYGGGTRGRETQYF. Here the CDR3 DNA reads TGTGCCAGCAGTTACGGTGGCGGGACAAGGGGGAGGGAGACCCAGTACTTC.

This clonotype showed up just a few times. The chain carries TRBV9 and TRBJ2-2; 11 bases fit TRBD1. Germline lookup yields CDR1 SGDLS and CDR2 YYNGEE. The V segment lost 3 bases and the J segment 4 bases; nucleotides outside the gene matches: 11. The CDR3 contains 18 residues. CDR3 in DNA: TGTGCCAGCAGCGCCGGACAGGGGGCGCAAAGGGGCACCGGGGAGCTGTTTTTT. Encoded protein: CASSAGQGAQRGTGELFF.

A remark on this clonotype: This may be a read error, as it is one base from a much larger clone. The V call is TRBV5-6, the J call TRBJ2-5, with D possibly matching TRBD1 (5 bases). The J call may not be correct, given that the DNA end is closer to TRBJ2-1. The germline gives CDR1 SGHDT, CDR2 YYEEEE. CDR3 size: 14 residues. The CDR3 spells CASRIRGIQETQFF. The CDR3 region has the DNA TGTGCCAGCAGGATAAGGGGAATTCAAGAGACCCAGTTCTTC.

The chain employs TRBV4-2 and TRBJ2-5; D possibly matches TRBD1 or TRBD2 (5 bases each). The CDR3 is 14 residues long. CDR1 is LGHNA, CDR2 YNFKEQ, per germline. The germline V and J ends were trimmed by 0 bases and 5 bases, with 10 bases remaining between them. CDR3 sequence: CASSQDGGSETQYF. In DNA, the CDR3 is TGTGCCAGCAGCCAAGATGGGGGAAGCGAGACCCAGTACTTC.

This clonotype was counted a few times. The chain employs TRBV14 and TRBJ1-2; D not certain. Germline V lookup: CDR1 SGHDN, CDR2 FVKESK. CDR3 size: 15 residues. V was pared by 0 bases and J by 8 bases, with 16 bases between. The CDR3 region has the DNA TGTGCCAGCAGCCAAGATGTAGGTGCCTCGATCGGCTACACCTTC. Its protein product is CASSQDVGASIGYTF. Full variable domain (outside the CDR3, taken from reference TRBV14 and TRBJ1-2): EAGVTQFPSHSVIEKGQTVTLRCDPISGHDNLYWYRRVMGKEIKFLLHFVKESKQDESGMPNNRFLAERTGGTYSTLKVQPAELEDSGVYFCASSQDVGASIGYTFGSGTRLTVV.

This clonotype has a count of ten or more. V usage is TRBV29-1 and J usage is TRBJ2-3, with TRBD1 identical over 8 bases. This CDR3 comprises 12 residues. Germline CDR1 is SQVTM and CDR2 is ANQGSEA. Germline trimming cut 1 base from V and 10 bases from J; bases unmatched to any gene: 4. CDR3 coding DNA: TGCAGCGTTGAAGGGACAGGGCGCCCGCAGTATTTT. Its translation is CSVEGTGRPQYF.

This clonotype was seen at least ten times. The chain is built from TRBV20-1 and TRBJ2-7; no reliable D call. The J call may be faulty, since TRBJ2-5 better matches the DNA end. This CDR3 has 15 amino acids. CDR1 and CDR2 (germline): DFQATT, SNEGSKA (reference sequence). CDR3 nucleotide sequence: TGCAGTGCCGTTTCGGCCCCGGGCGAGAGGGAGACCCAGTACTTC. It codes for CSAVSAPGERETQYF.

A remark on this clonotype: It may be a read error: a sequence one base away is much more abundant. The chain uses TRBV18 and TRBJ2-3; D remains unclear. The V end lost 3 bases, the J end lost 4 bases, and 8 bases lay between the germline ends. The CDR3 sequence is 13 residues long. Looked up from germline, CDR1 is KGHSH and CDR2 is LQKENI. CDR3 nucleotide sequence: TGTGCCAGCTCACCTCTTAACGCAGATACGCAGTATTTT. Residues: CASSPLNADTQYF.

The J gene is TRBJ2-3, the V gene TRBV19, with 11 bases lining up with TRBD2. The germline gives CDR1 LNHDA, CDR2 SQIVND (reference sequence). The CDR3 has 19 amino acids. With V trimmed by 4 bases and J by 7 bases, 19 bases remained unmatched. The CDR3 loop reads CASSTPYAFSGGARNTQYF. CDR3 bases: TGTGCCAGTAGTACCCCTTACGCCTTTAGCGGGGGGGCGCGGAATACGCAGTATTTT.

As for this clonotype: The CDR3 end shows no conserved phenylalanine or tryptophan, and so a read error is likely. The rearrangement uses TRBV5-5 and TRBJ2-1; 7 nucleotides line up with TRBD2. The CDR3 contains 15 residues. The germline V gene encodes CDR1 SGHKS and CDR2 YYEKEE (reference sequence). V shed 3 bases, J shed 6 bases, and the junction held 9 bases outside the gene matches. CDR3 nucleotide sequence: TGTGCCAGCAGCTCCGGGGCTGGCGGGGGCAATGAGCAGTTCGTC. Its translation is CASSSGAGGGNEQFV.

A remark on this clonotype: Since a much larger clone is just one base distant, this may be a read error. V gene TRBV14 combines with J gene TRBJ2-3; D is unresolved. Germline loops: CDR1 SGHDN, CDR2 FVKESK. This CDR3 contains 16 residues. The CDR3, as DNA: TGTGCCAACAGCCCACGGCGGCGGCATACCACAGATACGCAGTATTTT. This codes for CANSPRRRHTTDTQYF.

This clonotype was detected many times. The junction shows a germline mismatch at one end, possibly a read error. The CDR3 reads CASSPTLYRGKQPQHF. DNA for the CDR3: TGTGCCAGCAGCCCTACCCTATACAGGGGCAAGCAGCCCCAGCATTTT. V gene TRBV7-9 combines with J gene TRBJ1-5; 7 bases fit TRBD1. CDR3 length: 16 residues. CDR1 is SEHNR, CDR2 FQNEAQ, per germline (reference sequence).

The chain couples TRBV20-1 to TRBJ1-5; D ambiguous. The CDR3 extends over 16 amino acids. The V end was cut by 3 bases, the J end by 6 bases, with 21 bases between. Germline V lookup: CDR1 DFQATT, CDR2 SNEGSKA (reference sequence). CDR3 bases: TGCAGTGCTAGTAATCCCGGATCCCCGAGGAGTCAGCCCCAGCATTTT. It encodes CSASNPGSPRSQPQHF.

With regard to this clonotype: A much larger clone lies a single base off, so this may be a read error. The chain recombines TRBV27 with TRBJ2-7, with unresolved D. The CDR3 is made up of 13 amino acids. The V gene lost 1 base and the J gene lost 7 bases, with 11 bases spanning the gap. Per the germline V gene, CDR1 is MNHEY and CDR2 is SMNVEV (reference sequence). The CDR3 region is CASSLYSYNEQYF. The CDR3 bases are TGTGCCAGCAGTTTATACAGTTACAATGAGCAGTACTTC.

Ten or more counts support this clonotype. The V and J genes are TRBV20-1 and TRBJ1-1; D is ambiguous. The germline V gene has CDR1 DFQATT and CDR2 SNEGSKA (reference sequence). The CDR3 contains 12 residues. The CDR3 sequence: CRERVIDTEAFF. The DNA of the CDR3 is TGCAGAGAGAGGGTAATAGACACTGAAGCTTTCTTT.

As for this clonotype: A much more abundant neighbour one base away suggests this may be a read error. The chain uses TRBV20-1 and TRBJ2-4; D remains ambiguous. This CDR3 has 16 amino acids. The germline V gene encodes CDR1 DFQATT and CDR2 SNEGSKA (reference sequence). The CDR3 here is CSARVGPMAAKNIRYF. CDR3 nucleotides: TGCAGTGCTAGAGTGGGCCCTATGGCGGCCAAAAACATTCGGTACTTC.